This T cell receptor (beta chain) was captured by sequencing in a study of cytomegalovirus exposure and HLA in healthy donors. The PCR was carried out with 60 Vbeta primers and 13 Jbeta primers. Libraries were prepared by immunoSEQ multiplex PCR; TCRdb keeps only in-frame clonotypes and omits some of them. The data show about 92,000 clones, 69% seen once. This receptor was taken from a man over 45 in good health and CMV-seronegative. The sequencing sample was made of PBMCs.

CDR3 nucleotide sequence: TGTGCCAGCAGTTTTGGGGGGGCAGGGGTGGCCTACGAGCAGTACTTC. Amino acids: CASSFGGAGVAYEQYF. The chain combines TRBV28 with TRBJ2-7; D may be TRBD2 (7 bases). The germline CDR1 and CDR2 sequences are MDHEN and SYDVKM. The CDR3 is 16 residues long. Trimming stripped 3 bases from V and 2 bases from J, with 17 bases between.